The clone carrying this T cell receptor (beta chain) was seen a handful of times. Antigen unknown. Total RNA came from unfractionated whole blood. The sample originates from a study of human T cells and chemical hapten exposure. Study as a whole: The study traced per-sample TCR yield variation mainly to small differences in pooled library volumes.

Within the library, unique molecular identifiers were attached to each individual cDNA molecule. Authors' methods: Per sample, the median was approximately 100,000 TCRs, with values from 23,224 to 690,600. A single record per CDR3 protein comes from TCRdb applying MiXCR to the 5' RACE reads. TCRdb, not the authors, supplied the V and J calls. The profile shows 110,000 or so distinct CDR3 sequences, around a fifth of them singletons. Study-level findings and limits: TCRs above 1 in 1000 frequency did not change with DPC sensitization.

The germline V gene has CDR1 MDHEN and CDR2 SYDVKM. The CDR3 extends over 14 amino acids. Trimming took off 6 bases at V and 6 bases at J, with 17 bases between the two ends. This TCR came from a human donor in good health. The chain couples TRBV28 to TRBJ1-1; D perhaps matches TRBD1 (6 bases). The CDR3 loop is CASRGTSQGAEAFF. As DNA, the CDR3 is TGTGCCAGCAGGGGGACATCACAAGGCGCTGAAGCTTTCTTT.